These 27 T cell receptor beta chains originate from one sample sequenced in a study of human T cells and chemical hapten exposure. A single record per CDR3 protein comes from TCRdb applying MiXCR to the RACE reads. This sample has about 85,000 distinct CDR3 sequences, with around 7.9% found just once. As to time point: pre-sensitization, week 0. As for treatment: therapeutic diphenylcyclopropenone sensitization with weekly scalp DPC. This specimen was whole blood, taken in connection with sensitization to the hapten diphenylcyclopropenone (DPC). The receptors shown here come from a man between 40 and 49 years old with alopecia areata. Some clones in this sample may be carry-over from other donors' samples.

This clonotype was found a few times. The rearrangement links TRBV6-6 to TRBJ2-5, with 7 positions matching TRBD1. Germline values: CDR1 MNHNY, CDR2 SVGAGI (reference sequence). J gave up 1 base and V 2 bases, and 19 bases lay outside the gene matches. The CDR3 has 20 amino acids. CDR3 nucleotide sequence: TGTGCCAGCAGTTACGGGGTTAGATCCCGGGACAGACTACTCCAAGAGACCCAGTACTTC. Amino acid sequence: CASSYGVRSRDRLLQETQYF.

The table lists this clonotype with a few counts. This rearrangement joins TRBV12-3 or TRBV12-4 to TRBJ2-3, with a tentative D call TRBD2 (6 bases). V dropped 6 bases and J dropped 7 bases, with 23 bases sitting between them. There are 16 residues in the CDR3. This CDR3 reads CASRPRGTVGTHTQYF. In nucleotides, the CDR3 is TGTGCCAGCAGACCCCGCGGGACTGTAGGCACGCATACGCAGTATTTT.

The chain employs TRBV7-2 and TRBJ2-7; D gene ambiguous. The CDR3 has 14 residues. Trimming left V 5 bases short and J 0 bases short, with 11 bases between. The germline gives CDR1 SGHTA, CDR2 FQGNSA. The CDR3 nucleotides read TGTGCCAGCAGCCCCGAGACGCTCTCCTACGAGCAGTACTTC. Protein sequence: CASSPETLSYEQYF.

This clonotype was seen a handful of times. J is TRBJ1-1 and V is TRBV29-1; D remains ambiguous. The CDR3 consists of 11 residues. Germline V CDR1 and CDR2: SQVTM, ANQGSEA. The V gene lost 5 bases and the J gene lost 4 bases, with 8 bases spanning the gap. CDR3 amino acids: CSVLGTTEAFF. The CDR3 DNA reads as TGCAGCGTTCTGGGAACCACTGAAGCTTTCTTT.

The rearrangement joins TRBV6-2 or TRBV6-3 to TRBJ1-1; D not resolved. This CDR3 spans 15 amino acids. Trimming shortened V by 5 bases and J by 2 bases, and 15 bases separated the two germline ends. The germline V gene has CDR1 MNHEY and CDR2 SVGEGT. This chain's CDR3 is CASSTYSDGNTEAFF. CDR3 sequence (DNA): TGTGCCAGCAGTACTTACTCGGACGGAAACACTGAAGCTTTCTTT.

The chain joins TRBV19 to TRBJ2-1, with a tentative D call TRBD2 (5 bases). The germline gives CDR1 LNHDA, CDR2 SQIVND (reference sequence). This CDR3 region has 17 residues. The germline V and J ends were trimmed by 6 bases and 6 bases, with 24 bases remaining between them. The CDR3 nucleotides are TGTGCCAGTAGAATCCTCGGGCGAGCGGTGATAGGCAATGAGCAGTTCTTC. Its translation: CASRILGRAVIGNEQFF. The whole variable domain, remainder taken from reference TRBV19 and TRBJ2-1, is DGGITQSPKYLFRKEGQNVTLSCEQNLNHDAMYWYRQDPGQGLRLIYYSQIVNDFQKGDIAEGYSVSREKKESFPLTVTSAQKNPTAFYLCASRILGRAVIGNEQFFGPGTRLTVL.

The chain uses TRBV5-5 and TRBJ2-1; D not resolved. CDR1 SGHKS and CDR2 YYEKEE come from the germline V gene (reference sequence). V was shortened by 1 base and J by 7 bases, with 18 bases between the two germline ends. This CDR3 spans 16 amino acids. For the CDR3, the DNA is TGTGCCAGCAGCTTGTTAAAGGGCCGTGTTAATAATGAGCAGTTCTTC. Its translation: CASSLLKGRVNNEQFF.

This clonotype was observed at least ten times. The chain recombines TRBV20-1 with TRBJ1-4, with D tentatively TRBD1 (6 bases). Trimming cost V 2 bases and J 5 bases, with 9 bases left between them. The length of the CDR3 is 13 residues. CDR1 is DFQATT and CDR2 is SNEGSKA in the germline V gene (reference sequence). The CDR3 here is CSARSGQNEKLFF. In nucleotides, the CDR3 is TGCAGTGCTAGATCCGGACAGAATGAAAAACTGTTTTTT.

V gene TRBV28 combines with J gene TRBJ1-2, with D hard to call. The V end lost 3 bases, the J end lost 0 bases, and 5 bases lay between the germline ends. The CDR3 runs to 13 residues. Germline CDR1 is MDHEN and CDR2 is SYDVKM. Here the CDR3 reads CASSLKANYGYTF. CDR3 in DNA: TGTGCCAGCAGTTTGAAGGCTAACTATGGCTACACCTTC.

This clonotype was seen only a few times. The V and J genes are TRBV7-9 and TRBJ2-3, with TRBD2 identical over 8 bases. The CDR3 spans 14 residues. V shed 5 bases and J 4 bases; nucleotides not matched to a gene: 5. In germline, CDR1 is SEHNR, CDR2 FQNEAQ (reference sequence). CDR3 sequence: CASSISGRADTQYF. The CDR3 DNA is TGTGCCAGCAGCATAAGCGGGAGAGCAGATACGCAGTATTTT.

The V and J genes are TRBV27 and TRBJ1-3, with no clear D. This CDR3 has 13 residues. CDR1 is MNHEY, CDR2 SMNVEV, per germline (reference sequence). The V gene lost 5 bases and the J gene lost 0 bases, with 5 bases spanning the gap. CDR3 protein: CASSANSGNTIYF. The CDR3 coding sequence is TGTGCCAGCAGTGCAAACTCTGGAAACACCATATATTTT.

Here the CDR3 reads CSAREAIAGVYEQYF. CDR3 bases: TGCAGTGCTAGAGAGGCGATAGCGGGAGTCTACGAGCAGTACTTC. The V call is TRBV20-1, the J call TRBJ2-7, with 9 positions matching TRBD2. This CDR3 has 15 amino acids. CDR1 is DFQATT and CDR2 is SNEGSKA in the germline V gene (reference sequence). With 0 bases clipped from V and 3 bases from J, the junction kept 6 bases outside the gene matches.

Many counts were recorded for this clonotype. The chain links TRBV20-1 to TRBJ2-1; TRBD1 might be the D (7 bases). The CDR3 is 12 residues long. The germline V gene encodes CDR1 DFQATT and CDR2 SNEGSKA (reference sequence). The ends were cut back, 2 bases at V and 8 bases at J, with 10 bases in the middle. CDR3 in amino acids: CSARRRGHEQFF. The CDR3 nucleotides read TGCAGTGCTAGAAGGAGGGGGCATGAGCAGTTCTTC.

This clonotype was found many times. This rearrangement joins TRBV3-1 to TRBJ2-1; D is unresolved. The CDR3 totals 11 residues. Trimming took 1 base from V and 8 from J, leaving 3 bases between them. Germline CDR1 and CDR2: LGHDT and YNNKEL (reference sequence). The CDR3 protein is CASSQVDEQFF. CDR3 coding DNA: TGTGCCAGCAGCCAAGTCGATGAGCAGTTCTTC.

This clonotype appeared many times. The genes are TRBV6-5 and TRBJ1-1; D unclear. Germline CDR1 and CDR2: MNHEY and SVGAGI. This CDR3 contains 13 residues. Between the trimmed V and J ends, which lost 2 bases and 2 bases, there was a span of 6 bases. The CDR3 here is CASSYAGNTEAFF. Written as DNA, the CDR3 is TGTGCCAGCAGTTACGCGGGCAACACTGAAGCTTTCTTT.

This clonotype came up many times. This chain links TRBV18 with TRBJ2-7; 7 bases agree with TRBD1. Germline V gene sequence: CDR1 KGHSH, CDR2 LQKENI. V shed 3 bases, J shed 0 bases, and the junction held 8 bases outside the gene matches. This CDR3 region has 16 residues. The CDR3 protein is CASSPDGTVSSYEQYV. CDR3 coding DNA: TGTGCCAGCTCACCGGACGGGACAGTTAGCTCCTACGAGCAGTACGTC.

This clonotype was detected a few times. The chain is built from TRBV6-2 or TRBV6-3 and TRBJ2-3; maybe TRBD2 (5 bases). The germline gives CDR1 MNHEY, CDR2 SVGEGT. V dropped 2 bases and J dropped 0 bases, with 9 bases sitting between them. The CDR3 is 15 amino acids. CDR3: CASSYDYSSTDTQYF. CDR3 in DNA: TGTGCCAGCAGTTACGACTACTCTAGCACAGATACGCAGTATTTT.

This clonotype was detected many times. The chain carries TRBV10-3 and TRBJ1-4, with D hard to call. The ends were cut back, 6 bases at V and 5 bases at J, with 16 bases in the middle. CDR1 ENHRY and CDR2 SYGVKD come from the germline V gene. CDR3 length equals 15 residues. The CDR3 sequence: CAIRDPGKGNEKLFF. In DNA form, the CDR3 reads TGTGCCATCAGGGACCCAGGCAAAGGGAATGAAAAACTGTTTTTT.

This clonotype was seen many times. V usage is TRBV7-8 and J usage is TRBJ1-2, with a possible D match to TRBD1 (6 bases). V gave up 5 bases and J gave up 5 bases, with 15 bases separating them. The CDR3 runs 14 residues. Germline V gene data show CDR1 as SGHVS and CDR2 as FQNEAQ. CDR3 sequence reads: CASSPSTGRYGYTF. CDR3 nucleotides: TGTGCCAGCAGCCCCTCTACAGGGCGGTATGGCTACACCTTC.

At least ten counts were recorded for this clonotype. The gene calls are TRBV27 and TRBJ2-3; D may match TRBD1 or TRBD2 (5 bases each). Trimming left V 5 bases short and J 2 bases short, with 14 bases between. Germline V gene data show CDR1 as MNHEY and CDR2 as SMNVEV (reference sequence). The CDR3 is 15 residues long. The CDR3 DNA is TGTGCCAGCAGTGCTCGACTGGGACCCACAGATACGCAGTATTTT. Residues: CASSARLGPTDTQYF.

V and J are TRBV19 and TRBJ2-1, with a weak D call TRBD2 (5 bases). Germline CDR1 and CDR2: LNHDA and SQIVND (reference sequence). Trimming stripped 4 bases from V and 3 bases from J, with 10 bases between. The CDR3 sequence is 14 residues long. The CDR3 loop is CASSSRAGYNEQFF. CDR3 nucleotide sequence: TGTGCCAGTAGTAGTCGGGCGGGCTACAATGAGCAGTTCTTC.

This clonotype has only a few counts. V and J are TRBV27 and TRBJ2-5; no firm D call. From germline, CDR1 is MNHEY and CDR2 SMNVEV (reference sequence). Trimming shortened V by 5 bases and J by 7 bases, and 8 bases separated the two germline ends. The CDR3 has 11 amino acids. CDR3 sequence reads: CASSKRWTQYF. The CDR3 DNA follows: TGTGCCAGCAGTAAAAGGTGGACCCAGTACTTC.

This clonotype occurred a few times. The chain couples TRBV6-2 or TRBV6-3 to TRBJ2-5; D is possibly TRBD1 or TRBD2 (6 bases each). This CDR3 is 13 amino acids long. V was pared by 5 bases and J by 1 base, with 8 bases between. Germline-derived CDR1 and CDR2 are MNHEY and SVGEGT. The DNA of the CDR3 is TGTGCCAGCAGTGGGGGGCGCCAAGAGACCCAGTACTTC. As protein: CASSGGRQETQYF.

This clonotype was counted a few times. V gene TRBV5-6 combines with J gene TRBJ2-1, with D hard to call. CDR1 is SGHDT and CDR2 is YYEEEE in the germline V gene. The CDR3 covers 13 residues. V was pared by 0 bases and J by 12 bases, with 13 bases between. CDR3 in amino acids: CASSLALSFPQFF. In nucleotides, the CDR3 is TGTGCCAGCAGCTTGGCCCTCAGCTTTCCGCAGTTCTTC.

The DNA for the CDR3 is TGTGCCAGCAGCATGCCGGGGGGCCACAATGAGCAGTTCTTC. Translating gives CASSMPGGHNEQFF. V gene TRBV6-6 combines with J gene TRBJ2-1; TRBD2 is a possible D gene (7 bases). The germline CDR1 and CDR2 sequences are MNHNY and SVGAGI (reference sequence). This CDR3 spans 14 amino acids. V lost 6 bases to trimming and J lost 5 bases, with 14 bases between them.

CDR3: CASSAPGPTLPGPQETQYF. The CDR3, as DNA: TGTGCCAGCAGTGCGCCGGGACCTACACTACCGGGGCCCCAAGAGACCCAGTACTTC. The chain carries TRBV2 and TRBJ2-5; tentatively, D is TRBD1 or TRBD2 (5 bases each). Germline V lookup: CDR1 SNHLY, CDR2 FYNNEI. The length of the CDR3 is 19 residues. V was trimmed by 4 bases and J by 1 base, leaving 25 bases between them.

This clonotype was observed a few times. This sequence joins TRBV19 and TRBJ2-2, with D possibly called TRBD1 or TRBD2 (5 bases each). The CDR3 length is 16 residues. Germline-derived CDR1 and CDR2 are LNHDA and SQIVND (reference sequence). Between the trimmed V and J ends, which lost 4 bases and 5 bases, there was a span of 17 bases. The CDR3 loop reads CASSRSGTDGTGELFF. CDR3 DNA sequence: TGTGCCAGTAGTAGGTCCGGGACGGACGGTACCGGGGAGCTGTTTTTT. Looking up the rest from reference TRBV19 and TRBJ2-2 gives the full variable domain: DGGITQSPKYLFRKEGQNVTLSCEQNLNHDAMYWYRQDPGQGLRLIYYSQIVNDFQKGDIAEGYSVSREKKESFPLTVTSAQKNPTAFYLCASSRSGTDGTGELFFGEGSRLTVL.